The clone carrying this T cell receptor (beta chain) was observed a handful of times. Its antigen is unidentified. A second PCR of 7 to 11 cycles used a sample-barcoded 5' primer and a J-beta primer mix. Each CDR3 protein gets one entry after TCRdb re-called the 5' RACE reads with MiXCR. Here the sample spans 910,000 or so distinct CDR3 sequences, roughly 51% being singletons. Drawing of peripheral blood yielded about 10 milliliters from each donor. This sample is part of a study of blood T cells in healthy people across ages. Overall study findings and caveats: Researchers report that TCR beta diversity correlated strongly with naive T cell percentage. Unsorted PBMCs prevented conclusive naive versus antigen-experienced comparison. Long-lived donors carried more naive CD4+ cells and greater diversity than aged donors.

The ends lost 3 bases at V and 5 bases at J; junction bases unmatched: 11. Germline assignment: CDR1 DFQATT and CDR2 SNEGSKA (reference sequence). There are 16 residues in the CDR3. This sequence joins TRBV20-1 and TRBJ2-1; 9 nucleotides line up with TRBD2. Sequenced sample: blood. The source of this sequence is a woman in her sixties or seventies in good health. This CDR3 reads CSARTRSGSQHNEQFF. The CDR3 DNA is TGCAGTGCTAGGACCCGTAGCGGGAGCCAGCACAATGAGCAGTTCTTC.